Listed below are T cell receptor beta chains from one sample, sequenced in a study of lymphopenia after photon versus proton radiotherapy. Clones were sequenced by immunoSEQ multiplex PCR, and TCRdb holds only the in-frame ones, with some missing. Of roughly 17,000 clones listed, 84% are singletons. The specimen comprised peripheral blood, sampled from a patient treated with proton-based radiotherapy. These receptors all stem from a man aged 65 to 85 with pancreatic cancer. The conserved cysteine and the conserved F or W are not part of the CDR3 here.

J,V,CDR3
TRBJ1-2,TRBV5-1,ASRQGQGINYGYT
TRBJ1-2,TRBV30,AWSAQGYGYT
TRBJ2-3,TRBV29-1,SVPRTETYTQY
TRBJ1-5,TRBV2,ASGLWTGLNQPQH
TRBJ2-7,TRBV10-2,ASNRDRGSYEQY
TRBJ2-7,TRBV11-2,ASSSPSYEQY
TRBJ2-7,TRBV6-1,ASKAGYSYEQY
TRBJ2-7,TRBV5-8,ASSLIYGGGTYEQY
TRBJ2-7,TRBV7-8,ASTLNYPGRDLYEQY
TRBJ1-4,TRBV6-4,ASSAQTGSGEKLF
TRBJ2-3,TRBV5-1,ASSLQGGAGTDTQY
TRBJ1-1,TRBV7-3,ASSLTPDREFEAF
TRBJ2-1,TRBV6-4,ASSEAQGTYNEQF
TRBJ2-7,TRBV6-5,ASKMGQGAHEQY
TRBJ1-1,TRBV6-1,ASSEWGRGPEAF
TRBJ1-1,TRBV19,ASSWQANTEAF
TRBJ2-7,TRBV5-6,ASSLDKYEQY
TRBJ1-2,TRBV5-6,ASSPGAVVNYGYT
TRBJ2-7,TRBV10-1,ASSESWQGDYEQY
TRBJ1-4,TRBV19,ASSTGTAGKLF
TRBJ1-5,TRBV4-1,ASSQDKVNQPQH
TRBJ2-3,TRBV10-3,AISLRSGDTQY
TRBJ2-7,TRBV7-3,ASSLTSGYEQY
TRBJ1-1,TRBV11-2,ASSSVGRRGTEAF
TRBJ2-1,TRBV18,ASSPVSLVHEQF
TRBJ1-1,TRBV5-1,ASSLESGEAF
TRBJ1-2,TRBV9,ASSVAWQEAQHGYT